The 12 T cell receptor beta chains below all came from one sample that was sequenced in a study of Ad26.COV2.S vaccination and SARS-CoV-2 variants. The method was immunoSEQ multiplex PCR; TCRdb's version includes in-frame clones alone and lacks a portion of them. The table lists roughly 350,000 clones, around 88% of them singletons. Treatment described: approximately 18 received Ad26.COV2.S at low or high dose, single or two shots; about 5 received placebo; per-sample allocation not given. At day 63 after the first vaccine or placebo injection, samples were drawn. Material: peripheral blood, obtained in a trial of Ad26.COV2.S vaccine versus placebo. All receptors come from a person between 18 and 65 years old who received the Ad26.COV2.S COVID-19 vaccine or a placebo.

This chain joins TRBV2 and TRBJ1-1; 11 bases fit TRBD1. J lost 9 bases, V lost 7 bases, and 16 bases had no gene match. The CDR3 has 16 residues. Looked up from germline, CDR1 is SNHLY and CDR2 is FYNNEI. This CDR3 reads CASTWTGGPAVSKAFF. In DNA, the CDR3 is TGTGCCAGCACCTGGACAGGGGGCCCGGCGGTCTCCAAAGCTTTCTTT.

The J gene is TRBJ1-2, the V gene TRBV6-5, with 7 bases fitting TRBD1. Trimming removed 6 bases from V and 3 bases from J; junction bases left unmatched: 7. The germline V gene has CDR1 MNHEY and CDR2 SVGAGI. The CDR3 totals 14 residues. Here the CDR3 reads CASRPTGVDYGYTF. In nucleotides, the CDR3 is TGTGCCAGCAGACCAACAGGGGTTGACTATGGCTACACCTTC.

The chain recombines TRBV27 with TRBJ2-7, with 9 nucleotides matching TRBD1. CDR3 length equals 15 residues. Losses at the gene ends were 5 bases for V and 3 bases for J; bases not matched to a gene: 8. From germline, CDR1 is MNHEY and CDR2 SMNVEV (reference sequence). The CDR3 DNA reads as TGTGCCAGCAGTCGGACCGGGACAGGGTTCTACGAGCAGTACTTC. As protein: CASSRTGTGFYEQYF.

The chain uses TRBV19 and TRBJ2-1, with a weak D call TRBD2 (6 bases). Trimming left V 3 bases short and J 4 bases short, with 16 bases between. The CDR3 has 16 residues. CDR1 is LNHDA, CDR2 SQIVND, per germline (reference sequence). The CDR3 here is CASSMRGDGSYNEQFF. The CDR3 coding sequence is TGTGCCAGTAGTATGCGGGGAGACGGGTCTTACAATGAGCAGTTCTTC.

The genes are TRBV29-1 and TRBJ1-1; TRBD1 matches 8 bases. The germline CDR1 and CDR2 sequences are SQVTM and ANQGSEA. The CDR3 has 13 amino acids. The junction had 6 bases not matched to a gene; V was cut back by 4 bases and J by 5 bases. The CDR3 DNA sequence: TGCAGCGTTGGGGCCCAGGGGGCGACTGAAGCTTTCTTT. It codes for CSVGAQGATEAFF.

The chain links TRBV24-1 to TRBJ2-1; D is uncertain. The CDR3 is 13 residues long. The V end lost 3 bases, the J end lost 6 bases, and 8 bases lay between the germline ends. Germline V lookup: CDR1 KGHDR, CDR2 SFDVKD. The CDR3 coding sequence is TGTGCCACCAGTGATACGCAGACCAATGAGCAGTTCTTC. As protein: CATSDTQTNEQFF.

This clone turned up a few times. The chain couples TRBV5-8 to TRBJ1-5; 8 bases match TRBD1. CDR1 and CDR2 from the germline V gene are SGHTS and YDEGEE. The CDR3 covers 17 residues. The V segment lost 6 bases and the J segment 0 bases; nucleotides outside the gene matches: 11. The CDR3 sequence is CASTRGQVNYSNQPQHF. The CDR3 DNA follows: TGTGCCAGCACCCGGGGACAGGTTAATTATAGCAATCAGCCCCAGCATTTT.

The chain has TRBV5-4 and TRBJ2-7; 7 bases are a match to TRBD1. With V trimmed by 0 bases and J by 4 bases, 10 bases remained unmatched. The CDR3 has 16 amino acids. Germline CDR1 SGHNT, CDR2 YYREEE (reference sequence). The CDR3 region is CASSLVFATGSYEQYF. The CDR3, as DNA: TGTGCCAGCAGCTTGGTGTTCGCGACAGGGTCGTACGAGCAGTACTTC. Variable domain in full (rest from reference TRBV5-4 and TRBJ2-7): ETGVTQSPTHLIKTRGQQVTLRCSSQSGHNTVSWYQQALGQGPQFIFQYYREEENGRGNFPPRFSGLQFPNYSSELNVNALELDDSALYLCASSLVFATGSYEQYFGPGTRLTVT.

This sequence joins TRBV6-2 or TRBV6-3 and TRBJ2-3, with D uncertain. The V gene's germline CDR1 is MNHEY and CDR2 SVGEGT. Trimming stripped 6 bases from V and 5 bases from J, with 9 bases between. The CDR3 runs 12 residues. The CDR3 region has the DNA TGTGCCAGCAGCGTAAAGGGAGATACGCAGTATTTT. It codes for CASSVKGDTQYF.

The chain carries TRBV6-2 or TRBV6-3 and TRBJ1-5; D gene unclear. CDR3 length: 19 amino acids. Trimming pared 2 bases from V and 0 bases from J, leaving 20 bases between. CDR1 MNHEY and CDR2 SVGEGT come from the germline V gene. DNA for the CDR3: TGTGCCAGCAGTTACCCCGTCGAACGTACACGGTATAGCAATCAGCCCCAGCATTTT. Translation gives CASSYPVERTRYSNQPQHF.

The rearrangement joins TRBV4-1 to TRBJ2-3, with 10 bases lining up with TRBD1. This CDR3 has 18 residues. J was trimmed by 0 bases and V by 1 base; bases with no gene match: 7. Germline V gene lookup returns CDR1 MGHRA and CDR2 YSYEKL. The CDR3 is CASSQGRTGGQSTDTQYF. CDR3 nucleotides: TGCGCCAGCAGCCAAGGTAGGACAGGGGGGCAGAGCACAGATACGCAGTATTTT.

The J gene is TRBJ2-2, the V gene TRBV19; tentatively, D is TRBD2 (6 bases). V lost 1 base and J lost 3, with 12 bases in between. Germline loops: CDR1 LNHDA, CDR2 SQIVND (reference sequence). This CDR3 region has 16 residues. CDR3 in DNA: TGTGCCAGTAGTATAGTCGGGGGAACGGACACCGGGGAGCTGTTTTTT. Amino acid sequence: CASSIVGGTDTGELFF.